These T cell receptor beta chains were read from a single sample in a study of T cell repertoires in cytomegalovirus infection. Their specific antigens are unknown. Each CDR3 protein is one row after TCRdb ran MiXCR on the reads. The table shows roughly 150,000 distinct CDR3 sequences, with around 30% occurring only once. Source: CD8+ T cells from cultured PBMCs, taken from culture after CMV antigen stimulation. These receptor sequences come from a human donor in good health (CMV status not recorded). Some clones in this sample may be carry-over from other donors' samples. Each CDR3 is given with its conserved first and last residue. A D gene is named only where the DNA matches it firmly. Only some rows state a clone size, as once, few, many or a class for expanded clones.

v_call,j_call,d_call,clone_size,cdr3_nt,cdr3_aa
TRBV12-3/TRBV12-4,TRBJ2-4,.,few,TGTGCCAGCAGCCCGATGGGGTACATTCAGTACTTC,CASSPMGYIQYF
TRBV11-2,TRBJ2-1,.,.,TGTGCCAGCAGCGAACAGGGAATAGGCTCCTACAATGAGCAGTTCTTC,CASSEQGIGSYNEQFF
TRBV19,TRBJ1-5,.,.,TGTGCCAGTAGTATTGATCGGCAACCCAATCAGCCCCAGCATTTT,CASSIDRQPNQPQHF
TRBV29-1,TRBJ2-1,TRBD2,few,TGCAGCGTTGAAGATCTGGGGGGGGCCTACAATGAGCAGTTCTTC,CSVEDLGGAYNEQFF
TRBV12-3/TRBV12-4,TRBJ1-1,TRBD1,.,TGTGCCAGCAGATCGACAGGGGTAGCTGAGGACACTGAAGCTTTCTTT,CASRSTGVAEDTEAFF
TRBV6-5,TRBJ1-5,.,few,TGTGCCAGCAGGAAAATACAGGGCGGACAGCCCCAGCATTTT,CASRKIQGGQPQHF
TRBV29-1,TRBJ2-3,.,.,TGCAGCGTTGAAGAAAGGGGGAGAGCAGATACGCAGTATTTT,CSVEERGRADTQYF
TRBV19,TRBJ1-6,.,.,TGTGCCAGTAGTGCCGGTCTATACGATAATTCACCCCTCCACTTT,CASSAGLYDNSPLHF
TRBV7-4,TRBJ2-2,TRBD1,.,TGTGCCAGCGGGACAGGGGTCGAGACCGGGGAGCTGTTTTTT,CASGTGVETGELFF
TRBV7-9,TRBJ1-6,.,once,TGTGCCAGCAGCGTCACGGGCAATAATTCACCCCTCCACTTT,CASSVTGNNSPLHF
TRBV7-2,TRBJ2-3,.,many,TGTGCCAGCAGCTTATGGGGTAGCACAGATACGCAGTATTTT,CASSLWGSTDTQYF
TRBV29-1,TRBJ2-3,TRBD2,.,TGCAGCGTTGAGGTTTTCAGCGGGTCGGCGGGGGTGGTCACAGATACGCAGTATTTT,CSVEVFSGSAGVVTDTQYF
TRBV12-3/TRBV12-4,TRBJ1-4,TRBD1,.,TGTGCCAGCAGCTCGGGACAGGGGTGGGAAAAACTGTTTTTT,CASSSGQGWEKLFF
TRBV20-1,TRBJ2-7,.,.,TGCAGTGCCCGACAGGCCAACTCCTACGAGCAGTACTTC,CSARQANSYEQYF
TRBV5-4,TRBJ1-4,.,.,TGTGCCAGCAGCGCTCCGGGGCCCAATGAAAAACTGTTTTTT,CASSAPGPNEKLFF
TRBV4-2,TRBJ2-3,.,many,TGTGCCAGCAGCCAAGACGGGGGTTACTCCCCAGATACGCAGTATTTT,CASSQDGGYSPDTQYF
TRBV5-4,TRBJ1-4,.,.,TGTGCCAGCAGCTTGACTGCCTTCGGGACAAGCGACTGGGGGCTTAATGAAAAACTGTTTTTT,CASSLTAFGTSDWGLNEKLFF
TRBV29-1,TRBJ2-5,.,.,TGCAGCGTGTACGCGGGGGCTCAAGAGACCCAGTACTTC,CSVYAGAQETQYF
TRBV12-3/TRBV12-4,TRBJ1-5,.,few,TGTGCCAGCAGTCCCTGGGCGGATCAGCCCCAGCATTTT,CASSPWADQPQHF
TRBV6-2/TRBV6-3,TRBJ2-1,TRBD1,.,TGTGCCAGCAGGACCGGGACAGAGGAGTTCTTC,CASRTGTEEFF
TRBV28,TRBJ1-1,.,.,TGTGCCAGCAGTCCCGGGCGGAACACTGAAGCTTTCTTT,CASSPGRNTEAFF
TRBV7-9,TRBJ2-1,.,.,TGTGCCAGCAGCTTAGGGGCTAGTAATATCGGCAATGAGCAGTTCTTC,CASSLGASNIGNEQFF
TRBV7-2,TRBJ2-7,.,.,TGTGCCAGCAGCTTAGACCCGCTAGCGCTCCCTTCCTACGAGCAGTACTTC,CASSLDPLALPSYEQYF
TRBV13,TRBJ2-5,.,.,TGTGCCAGCAGCTCCGATCGGATGGAGACCCAGTACTTC,CASSSDRMETQYF
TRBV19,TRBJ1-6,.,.,TGTGCCAGTAGTTCGACAGGAGAGGCCTATAATTCACCCCTCCACTTT,CASSSTGEAYNSPLHF